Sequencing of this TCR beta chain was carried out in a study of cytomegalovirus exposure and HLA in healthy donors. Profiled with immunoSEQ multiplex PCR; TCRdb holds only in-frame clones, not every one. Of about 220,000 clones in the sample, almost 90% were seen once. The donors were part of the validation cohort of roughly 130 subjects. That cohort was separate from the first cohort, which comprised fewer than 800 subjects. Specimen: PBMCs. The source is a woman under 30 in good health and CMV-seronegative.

The CDR3 DNA is TGTGCCAGCAGTGTTTTCCGGGACAGAACCTACGAGCAGTACTTC. Amino acid sequence: CASSVFRDRTYEQYF. V is TRBV2 and J is TRBJ2-7; 7 bases agree with TRBD1. CDR1 is SNHLY, CDR2 FYNNEI, per germline. J was trimmed by 2 bases and V by 4 bases; bases with no gene match: 8. This CDR3 region has 15 residues.